Below, 32 T cell receptor beta chains from the same sample are listed, as sequenced in a study of cytomegalovirus exposure and HLA in healthy donors. This PCR relied on a set of 60 Vbeta primers and 13 Jbeta primers. Profiling relied on immunoSEQ multiplex PCR, and the TCRdb table lists in-frame clones only, not all of them. In total, the table holds around 140,000 clones. Sequencing used PBMCs. These receptors all stem from a woman aged 50 to 60 in good health and CMV-seronegative.

The DNA for the CDR3 is TGTGCCAGCAGCCCACAGGCGTATAACACTGAAGCTTTCTTT. Its protein product is CASSPQAYNTEAFF. J is TRBJ1-1 and V is TRBV6-5; the D gene is possibly TRBD1 (5 bases). V lost 6 bases and J lost 2, with 13 bases in between. From germline, CDR1 is MNHEY and CDR2 SVGAGI. The CDR3 runs 14 residues.

The rearrangement joins TRBV18 to TRBJ2-3; D might be TRBD2 (6 bases). The CDR3 is made up of 15 amino acids. V shed 4 bases and J shed 4 bases, with 15 bases lying between them. Per germline, CDR1 KGHSH and CDR2 LQKENI. CDR3 bases: TGTGCCAGCTCACGCCAGAGTGGGGAGGCAGATACGCAGTATTTT. Protein product: CASSRQSGEADTQYF.

The CDR3 sequence is CAISARGLNTEAFF. Written as DNA, the CDR3 is TGTGCCATCAGTGCGAGGGGGCTGAACACTGAAGCTTTCTTT. The V and J genes are TRBV10-3 and TRBJ1-1; 7 bases are a match to TRBD1. Per germline, CDR1 ENHRY and CDR2 SYGVKD. This CDR3 is built from 14 residues. Germline trimming cut 4 bases from V and 0 bases from J; bases unmatched to any gene: 2.

This chain uses TRBV28 with TRBJ2-3; a weak D match, TRBD2 (5 bases). The CDR3 runs 14 residues. Trimming removed 6 bases at V and 1 base at J, with 11 bases between. The germline CDR1 and CDR2 sequences are MDHEN and SYDVKM. CDR3 amino acids: CASREDPGTDTQYF. CDR3 nucleotides: TGTGCCAGCAGGGAGGACCCTGGCACAGATACGCAGTATTTT.

The V and J genes are TRBV18 and TRBJ1-2, with D perhaps TRBD1 (5 bases). This CDR3 has 16 amino acids. Trimming pared 1 base from V and 5 bases from J, leaving 17 bases between. In germline, CDR1 is KGHSH, CDR2 LQKENI. The CDR3 protein is CASSPLPGGGAYGYTF. CDR3 sequence (DNA): TGTGCCAGCTCACCACTACCGGGTGGAGGGGCTTATGGCTACACCTTC.

The rearrangement joins TRBV28 to TRBJ1-5; D remains unclear. V was cut by 5 bases and J by 2 bases, with 16 bases left in between. Germline lookup yields CDR1 MDHEN and CDR2 SYDVKM. There are 16 residues in the CDR3. CDR3 region: CASSTSRSGGNQPQHF. The CDR3 region has the DNA TGTGCCAGCAGTACATCCAGATCCGGGGGCAATCAGCCCCAGCATTTT.

The CDR3 is CASSIRDRSSPLHF. The CDR3 DNA sequence: TGTGCCAGTAGTATCCGGGACAGAAGCTCACCCCTCCACTTT. V usage is TRBV19 and J usage is TRBJ1-6; 7 positions agree with TRBD1. The germline CDR1 and CDR2 sequences are LNHDA and SQIVND (reference sequence). With V trimmed by 3 bases and J by 10 bases, 6 bases remained unmatched. The CDR3 extends over 14 amino acids.

The chain employs TRBV10-2 and TRBJ1-5, with a weak D call TRBD1 (5 bases). CDR1 is WSHSY and CDR2 is SAAADI in the germline V gene. CDR3 length: 14 residues. Trimming shortened V by 7 bases and J by 8 bases, and 18 bases separated the two germline ends. Here the CDR3 DNA reads TGCGCCAGCACAAGGTCGCAGGGTTTGAAGCCCCAGCATTTT. Amino acid sequence: CASTRSQGLKPQHF.

The CDR3 coding sequence is TGTGCCAGTACGATCTCGGGACAGGGGGCCCCCTCCACTGAAGCTTTCTTT. Amino acid sequence: CASTISGQGAPSTEAFF. This sequence joins TRBV19 and TRBJ1-1; 12 bases agree with TRBD1. V shed 7 bases and J 4 bases; nucleotides not matched to a gene: 13. The CDR3 consists of 17 residues. Germline CDR1 reads LNHDA; CDR2 reads SQIVND (reference sequence). The full variable domain, rest sourced from reference TRBV19 and TRBJ1-1, is DGGITQSPKYLFRKEGQNVTLSCEQNLNHDAMYWYRQDPGQGLRLIYYSQIVNDFQKGDIAEGYSVSREKKESFPLTVTSAQKNPTAFYLCASTISGQGAPSTEAFFGQGTRLTVV.

The chain recombines TRBV28 with TRBJ2-1, with TRBD1 matching over 11 bases. The CDR3 spans 14 residues. CDR1 MDHEN and CDR2 SYDVKM come from the germline V gene. The V gene end was trimmed by 11 bases and the J gene end by 6 bases; junction bases not matched to a gene: 9. CDR3 sequence: CACRDRGIGNEQFF. CDR3 nucleotides: TGTGCCTGCCGGGACAGGGGGATTGGCAATGAGCAGTTCTTC.

On this clone itself: The identical CDR3 is also encoded by other nucleotide sequences in the sample. The gene calls are TRBV28 and TRBJ2-4, with D perhaps matching TRBD1 (6 bases). The CDR3 has 16 amino acids. Germline lookup yields CDR1 MDHEN and CDR2 SYDVKM. Trimming removed 8 bases at V and 3 bases at J, with 20 bases between. The CDR3 DNA reads TGTGCCAGCCGGGGACACAGGGCTTCCCTCAAAAACATTCAGTACTTC. This gives the protein CASRGHRASLKNIQYF. Full variable domain (remainder filled in from reference TRBV28 and TRBJ2-4): DVKVTQSSRYLVKRTGEKVFLECVQDMDHENMFWYRQDPGLGLRLIYFSYDVKMKEKGDIPEGYSVSREKKERFSLILESASTNQTSMYLCASRGHRASLKNIQYFGAGTRLSVL.

The V call is TRBV19, the J call TRBJ2-1; 7 positions agree with TRBD2. After removal of 7 bases from V and 6 bases from J, the junction contained 12 bases not matched to a gene. Germline V gene data show CDR1 as LNHDA and CDR2 as SQIVND (reference sequence). This CDR3 is 15 amino acids long. CDR3 bases: TGTGCCAGTATAGAGGGCGGGAGAGACTTCAATGAGCAGTTCTTC. It codes for CASIEGGRDFNEQFF.

This chain joins TRBV7-9 and TRBJ2-3; 7 bases are shared with TRBD1. The CDR3 loop spans 15 amino acids. J gave up 1 base and V 3 bases, and 4 bases lay outside the gene matches. Germline V gene data show CDR1 as SEHNR and CDR2 as FQNEAQ (reference sequence). The CDR3 spells CASSLRQGGTDTQYF. CDR3 nucleotide sequence: TGTGCCAGCAGCTTGAGGCAGGGGGGCACAGATACGCAGTATTTT.

The chain carries TRBV5-1 and TRBJ2-3; 9 nucleotides line up with TRBD2. CDR1 SGHRS and CDR2 YFSETQ come from the germline V gene. J lost 6 bases, V lost 2 bases, and 10 bases had no gene match. The CDR3 spans 16 residues. Here the CDR3 DNA reads TGCGCCAGCAGCTTTTCTAGCGGGATCCTTGGGGATACGCAGTATTTT. It yields the protein CASSFSSGILGDTQYF.

The genes are TRBV30 and TRBJ2-3, with D possibly matching TRBD1 (5 bases). The CDR3 has 14 amino acids. V lost 4 bases and J lost 0, with 11 bases in between. Germline CDR1 and CDR2: GTSNPN and SVGIG (reference sequence). The CDR3 is CAWKVTGSTDTQYF. The CDR3 DNA reads as TGTGCCTGGAAAGTTACAGGTAGCACAGATACGCAGTATTTT. The full variable domain, with the rest looked up from reference TRBV30 and TRBJ2-3, is SQTIHQWPATLVQPVGSPLSLECTVEGTSNPNLYWYRQAAGRGLQLLFYSVGIGQISSEVPQNLSASRPQDRQFILSSKKLLLSDSGFYLCAWKVTGSTDTQYFGPGTRLTVL.

This chain links TRBV13 with TRBJ2-1, with TRBD2 matching over 8 bases. Germline values: CDR1 PRHDT, CDR2 FYEKMQ (reference sequence). With V trimmed by 3 bases and J by 9 bases, 1 base remained unmatched. The CDR3 extends over 12 amino acids. The CDR3 sequence is CASSFAGGEQFF. The CDR3 DNA is TGTGCCAGCAGCTTTGCGGGGGGTGAGCAGTTCTTC.

The genes are TRBV5-4 and TRBJ2-7, with D perhaps matching TRBD2 (5 bases). The germline CDR1 and CDR2 sequences are SGHNT and YYREEE (reference sequence). The V gene lost 4 bases and the J gene lost 5 bases, with 19 bases spanning the gap. This CDR3 spans 15 amino acids. CDR3: CASSPDWTRSDEQYF. The CDR3 coding sequence is TGTGCCAGCAGCCCGGACTGGACTCGATCCGACGAGCAGTACTTC.

The chain couples TRBV9 to TRBJ1-6, with 8 bases lining up with TRBD1. Looked up from germline, CDR1 is SGDLS and CDR2 is YYNGEE. The V and J ends lost 0 bases and 9 bases, in that order; junction bases with no gene match: 5. The CDR3 spans 15 residues. CDR3 amino acids: CASSVDGDRGSPLHF. CDR3 in DNA: TGTGCCAGCAGCGTAGATGGTGACAGGGGTTCACCCCTCCACTTT.

The V call is TRBV28, the J call TRBJ2-7; 8 bases agree with TRBD1. This CDR3 comprises 12 residues. V gave up 5 bases and J gave up 6 bases; unmatched junction bases: 3. The germline CDR1 and CDR2 sequences are MDHEN and SYDVKM. CDR3 in amino acids: CASSVGQGEQYF. The CDR3 DNA reads as TGTGCCAGCAGTGTCGGACAGGGCGAGCAGTACTTC.

This sequence joins TRBV18 and TRBJ1-1; D unclear. The CDR3 has 12 amino acids. With 0 bases removed from V and 5 bases from J, the gap between germline ends came to 4 bases. In germline, CDR1 is KGHSH, CDR2 LQKENI. CDR3 amino acids: CASSPPRTEAFF. The CDR3 nucleotides are TGTGCCAGCTCACCACCGAGGACTGAAGCTTTCTTT. The variable domain in full, completed from reference TRBV18 and TRBJ1-1, reads NAGVMQNPRHLVRRRGQEARLRCSPMKGHSHVYWYRQLPEEGLKFMVYLQKENIIDESGMPKERFSAEFPKEGPSILRIQQVVRGDSAAYFCASSPPRTEAFFGQGTRLTVV.

This chain connects TRBV28 to TRBJ2-7; 7 bases line up with TRBD1. V lost 2 bases, J lost 10 bases, and 8 bases stayed unmatched. This CDR3 comprises 13 residues. Germline assignment: CDR1 MDHEN and CDR2 SYDVKM. CDR3 DNA sequence: TGTGCCAGCAGTTTAAACGACAGGGTTGCTCAGTACTTC. Translated, it gives CASSLNDRVAQYF.

The chain carries TRBV29-1 and TRBJ2-1, with a possible D match to TRBD2 (5 bases). This CDR3 is built from 15 residues. Germline V lookup: CDR1 SQVTM, CDR2 ANQGSEA. Trimming took 0 bases from V and 0 from J, leaving 9 bases between them. Written as DNA, the CDR3 is TGCAGCGTTGAAGATCGAGGGAGCTCCTACAATGAGCAGTTCTTC. Translating gives CSVEDRGSSYNEQFF.

CDR3 nucleotides: TGTGCCAGCAGCTCCCTAGCGGGCATACTCCCCGGGGAGCTGTTTTTT. It is translated as CASSSLAGILPGELFF. The chain uses TRBV5-8 and TRBJ2-2; 8 bases fit TRBD2. The V gene's germline CDR1 is SGHTS and CDR2 YDEGEE. The CDR3 extends over 16 amino acids. The J segment lost 6 bases and the V segment lost 3 bases, leaving 10 bases of the junction unmatched. Combining the CDR3 with reference TRBV5-8 and TRBJ2-2 gives the whole variable domain EAGVTQSPTHLIKTRGQQATLRCSPISGHTSVYWYQQALGLGLQFLLWYDEGEERNRGNFPPRFSGRQFPNYSSELNVNALELEDSALYLCASSSLAGILPGELFFGEGSRLTVL.

The chain has TRBV6-5 and TRBJ2-5; possibly TRBD1 for D (5 bases). The V end lost 7 bases, the J end lost 5 bases, and 14 bases lay between the germline ends. CDR1 is MNHEY and CDR2 is SVGAGI in the germline V gene. The CDR3 runs to 13 residues. The chain's CDR3 is CASKSWGDETQYF. In nucleotides, the CDR3 is TGTGCCAGCAAGTCGTGGGGCGATGAGACCCAGTACTTC.

The chain combines TRBV4-2 with TRBJ2-3, with D possibly matching TRBD2 (5 bases). Germline loops: CDR1 LGHNA, CDR2 YNFKEQ. This CDR3 has 17 residues. V was trimmed by 2 bases and J by 2 bases, leaving 17 bases between them. CDR3 sequence: CASSQLRRTASTDTQYF. In DNA form, the CDR3 reads TGTGCCAGCAGCCAACTTCGGAGGACCGCCTCCACAGATACGCAGTATTTT.

V gene TRBV6-1 combines with J gene TRBJ1-2; 9 bases match TRBD1. Germline V gene lookup returns CDR1 MNHNS and CDR2 SASEGT. V shed 5 bases and J 4 bases; nucleotides not matched to a gene: 5. The CDR3 sequence is 14 residues long. This chain's CDR3 is CASSFTTGGYGYTF. The CDR3 nucleotides read TGTGCCAGCAGTTTCACGACAGGGGGCTATGGCTACACCTTC.

The V call is TRBV6-6, the J call TRBJ2-2; 7 nucleotides line up with TRBD2. With 4 bases clipped from V and 4 bases from J, the junction kept 9 bases outside the gene matches. The CDR3 sequence is 16 residues long. Germline lookup yields CDR1 MNHNY and CDR2 SVGAGI (reference sequence). In nucleotides, the CDR3 is TGTGCCAGCAGTTTCCTTAGCGGGCAGGGCACCGGGGAGCTGTTTTTT. Translating it yields CASSFLSGQGTGELFF.

This sequence joins TRBV9 and TRBJ2-3; D perhaps matches TRBD2 (6 bases). The CDR3 covers 15 residues. V was trimmed by 0 bases and J by 2 bases, leaving 10 bases between them. Germline values: CDR1 SGDLS, CDR2 YYNGEE. The CDR3 protein is CASSVVGTPTDTQYF. CDR3 in DNA: TGTGCCAGCAGCGTAGTCGGGACTCCCACAGATACGCAGTATTTT.

The chain employs TRBV15 and TRBJ1-1; D is unclear. The CDR3 loop spans 14 amino acids. Germline CDR1 reads LNHNV; CDR2 reads YYDKDF (reference sequence). V was shortened by 0 bases and J by 4 bases, with 9 bases between the two germline ends. The CDR3 DNA reads as TGTGCCACCAGCAGAGATGGTCGAGGCACTGAAGCTTTCTTT. Translating gives CATSRDGRGTEAFF.

The rearrangement links TRBV2 to TRBJ2-7; D might be TRBD1 (6 bases). Trimming took off 6 bases at V and 6 bases at J, with 12 bases between the two ends. The CDR3 spans 12 residues. Germline loops: CDR1 SNHLY, CDR2 FYNNEI. The CDR3: CASRPGAPEQYF. The CDR3 region has the DNA TGTGCCAGCAGACCAGGGGCCCCCGAGCAGTACTTC. Full variable domain (missing parts from reference TRBV2 and TRBJ2-7): EPEVTQTPSHQVTQMGQEVILRCVPISNHLYFYWYRQILGQKVEFLVSFYNNEISEKSEIFDDQFSVERPDGSNFTLKIRSTKLEDSAMYFCASRPGAPEQYFGPGTRLTVT.

The chain has TRBV4-2 and TRBJ1-6; no clear D gene. V was clipped by 4 bases and J by 6 bases, with 7 bases between them. The CDR3 is 13 residues long. Germline V gene lookup returns CDR1 LGHNA and CDR2 YNFKEQ. The CDR3 sequence is CASSRDFNSPLHF. The CDR3 region has the DNA TGTGCCAGCAGCCGAGACTTTAATTCACCCCTCCACTTT.

The chain has TRBV5-1 and TRBJ1-2; 7 bases line up with TRBD1. From germline, CDR1 is SGHRS and CDR2 YFSETQ. V lost 3 bases, J lost 8 bases, and 10 bases stayed unmatched. This CDR3 region has 14 residues. CDR3 residues: CASSSDTGAQGYTF. In nucleotides, the CDR3 is TGCGCCAGCAGCTCGGATACAGGGGCCCAAGGCTACACCTTC.